The 19 T cell receptor beta chains below all came from one sample that was sequenced in a study of blood T cell repertoires in COVID-19. Generated by immunoSEQ multiplex PCR, the TCRdb table keeps only in-frame clones and is missing some. This table holds about 350,000 clones, around 87% found once. Material: PBMCs or T cells enriched from blood (not recorded which). The receptors shown here come from a woman between 25 and 40 years old who had recovered from COVID-19.

In the case of this clone: The same CDR3 also results from other DNA sequences found in this sample. The J gene is TRBJ1-1, the V gene TRBV19; 8 nucleotides align to TRBD1. With 4 bases clipped from V and 5 bases from J, the junction kept 3 bases outside the gene matches. Germline values: CDR1 LNHDA, CDR2 SQIVND (reference sequence). This CDR3 has 13 amino acids. The CDR3 is CASSTGQGTEAFF. CDR3 coding DNA: TGTGCCAGTAGTACCGGACAGGGTACTGAAGCTTTCTTT.

This clone was picked up one time. The chain is built from TRBV5-5 and TRBJ1-6; unclear D gene. Germline CDR1 and CDR2: SGHKS and YYEKEE (reference sequence). This CDR3 spans 15 amino acids. V was cut by 0 bases and J by 9 bases, with 13 bases left in between. The CDR3 reads CASSLGQHVASPLHF. CDR3 nucleotide sequence: TGTGCCAGCAGCTTGGGGCAGCACGTAGCTTCACCCCTCCACTTT. Complete variable domain (other parts from reference TRBV5-5 and TRBJ1-6): DAGVTQSPTHLIKTRGQQVTLRCSPISGHKSVSWYQQVLGQGPQFIFQYYEKEERGRGNFPDRFSARQFPNYSSELNVNALLLGDSALYLCASSLGQHVASPLHFGNGTRLTVT.

This clone is a singleton in its sample. The chain carries TRBV5-1 and TRBJ2-7; possible D gene TRBD2, 6 bases. This CDR3 is 14 amino acids long. Germline V lookup: CDR1 SGHRS, CDR2 YFSETQ. The V end lost 4 bases, the J end lost 5 bases, and 16 bases lay between the germline ends. The CDR3 region is CASSAAGSGNEQYF. Written as DNA, the CDR3 is TGCGCCAGCAGCGCCGCGGGTAGCGGAAACGAGCAGTACTTC.

This chain uses TRBV11-2 with TRBJ2-3, with D perhaps TRBD1 (7 bases). V was trimmed by 1 base and J by 8 bases, leaving 19 bases between them. CDR1 and CDR2 (germline): SGHAT, FQNNGV. The CDR3 contains 16 residues. Written as DNA, the CDR3 is TGTGCCAGCAGCTTAGTCCGACAGCCTCAGGGGGGTACGCAGTATTTT. It translates to CASSLVRQPQGGTQYF.

This clone appeared a single time. The chain carries TRBV29-1 and TRBJ1-1; TRBD1 matches 7 bases. Unmatched junction bases numbered 14, after V lost 6 bases and J lost 10 bases. This CDR3 is built from 13 residues. Germline CDR1 is SQVTM and CDR2 is ANQGSEA. In DNA, the CDR3 is TGCAGCGTGACTGCAGGACAGGCTGTCTCAGCTTTCTTT. It codes for CSVTAGQAVSAFF.

This CDR3 is CASSRGQGSPLHF. The CDR3 DNA reads as TGTGCCAGTAGTCGGGGACAGGGATCACCCCTCCACTTT. This chain links TRBV19 with TRBJ1-6, with 9 positions matching TRBD1. The CDR3 contains 13 residues. Per the germline V gene, CDR1 is LNHDA and CDR2 is SQIVND (reference sequence). With 5 bases clipped from V and 10 bases from J, the junction kept 3 bases outside the gene matches.

J is TRBJ1-5 and V is TRBV7-2; 8 nucleotides line up with TRBD1. J lost 3 bases, V lost 4 bases, and 5 bases had no gene match. The CDR3 sequence is 15 residues long. Looked up from germline, CDR1 is SGHTA and CDR2 is FQGNSA. CDR3 DNA: TGTGCCAGCAGCTCACAGGGGGTCCTCAATCAGCCCCAGCATTTT. Translation: CASSSQGVLNQPQHF.

The CDR3 is CASSWTGGTEQYF. The CDR3 DNA sequence: TGTGCCAGCAGTTGGACAGGGGGAACTGAGCAGTACTTC. J is TRBJ2-7 and V is TRBV12-3 or TRBV12-4; 10 nucleotides align to TRBD1. The CDR3 runs to 13 residues. V lost 4 bases to trimming and J lost 7 bases; unmatched junction nucleotides: 4.

This clone turned up a few times. This rearrangement joins TRBV5-1 to TRBJ2-3; tentatively, D is TRBD1 (7 bases). The CDR3 is 18 residues long. The V end was cut by 0 bases, the J end by 4 bases, with 21 bases between. Germline loops: CDR1 SGHRS, CDR2 YFSETQ. The CDR3 sequence: CASSLATVVGGGADTQYF. CDR3 sequence (DNA): TGCGCCAGCAGCTTGGCCACCGTGGTAGGAGGGGGCGCAGATACGCAGTATTTT. Filled out from reference TRBV5-1 and TRBJ2-3, the complete variable domain reads KAGVTQTPRYLIKTRGQQVTLSCSPISGHRSVSWYQQTPGQGLQFLFEYFSETQRNKGNFPGRFSGRQFSNSRSEMNVSTLELGDSALYLCASSLATVVGGGADTQYFGPGTRLTVL.

The gene calls are TRBV15 and TRBJ2-1; D may be TRBD2 (5 bases). This CDR3 spans 13 amino acids. V lost 3 bases to trimming and J lost 9 bases, with 12 bases between them. Germline values: CDR1 LNHNV, CDR2 YYDKDF (reference sequence). In nucleotides, the CDR3 is TGTGCCACCAGCAGGGGGAGCACTGCTGAGCAGTTCTTC. It translates to CATSRGSTAEQFF.

J is TRBJ1-4 and V is TRBV10-3, with a tentative D call TRBD1 (5 bases). Trimming stripped 4 bases from V and 3 bases from J, with 9 bases between. The V gene's germline CDR1 is ENHRY and CDR2 SYGVKD. This CDR3 is built from 14 residues. The CDR3 protein is CAISAVGANEKLFF. The CDR3, as DNA: TGTGCCATCAGTGCGGTAGGGGCTAATGAAAAACTGTTTTTT.

In its sample, this clone was seen once. The CDR3 reads CAISGQGPDSPLHF. CDR3 DNA sequence: TGTGCCATCAGTGGACAGGGTCCGGATTCACCCCTCCACTTT. This rearrangement joins TRBV10-3 to TRBJ1-6; 7 nucleotides agree with TRBD1. CDR1 is ENHRY and CDR2 is SYGVKD in the germline V gene. The CDR3 runs 14 residues. The trim removed 4 bases at V and 8 bases at J, leaving 5 bases unmatched.

A few counts support this clone. This chain links TRBV7-2 with TRBJ2-3; 7 nucleotides agree with TRBD2. Germline V gene data show CDR1 as SGHTA and CDR2 as FQGNSA. The CDR3 is 14 residues long. Germline trimming cut 1 base from V and 8 bases from J; bases unmatched to any gene: 6. The CDR3 region has the DNA TGTGCCAGCAGCTTAGGGGGAGGGCGGGTTACGCAGTATTTT. Translated: CASSLGGGRVTQYF.

The gene calls are TRBV14 and TRBJ2-3, with 8 nucleotides matching TRBD1. V lost 3 bases and J lost 3; bases outside the gene matches: 8. There are 16 residues in the CDR3. Germline lookup yields CDR1 SGHDN and CDR2 FVKESK. The CDR3 DNA sequence: TGTGCCAGCAGCCACCGACAGGGGTCTGGGACAGATACGCAGTATTTT. Its protein is CASSHRQGSGTDTQYF.

The chain has TRBV4-1 and TRBJ1-1, with D hard to call. CDR3 length: 15 residues. Germline V gene sequence: CDR1 MGHRA, CDR2 YSYEKL. V was clipped by 3 bases and J by 6 bases, with 17 bases between them. This chain's CDR3 is CASSQGIYEGSEAFF. CDR3 DNA: TGCGCCAGCAGCCAGGGCATTTATGAGGGATCTGAAGCTTTCTTT.

The V and J genes are TRBV4-2 and TRBJ1-2; the match to TRBD1 covers 7 bases. V dropped 0 bases and J dropped 4; count of bases not matched to a gene: 5. The length of the CDR3 is 15 residues. Germline V gene sequence: CDR1 LGHNA, CDR2 YNFKEQ. The CDR3 here is CASSQDRQGGYGYTF. The DNA of the CDR3 is TGTGCCAGCAGCCAAGATCGGCAGGGGGGCTATGGCTACACCTTC.

The rearrangement uses TRBV19 and TRBJ1-5, with D possibly matching TRBD1 (6 bases). The CDR3 has 16 amino acids. The V end lost 2 bases, the J end lost 1 base, and 12 bases lay between the germline ends. Per the germline V gene, CDR1 is LNHDA and CDR2 is SQIVND (reference sequence). The CDR3 DNA follows: TGTGCCAGTAGTATACTGACAGGTCAAAGCAATCAGCCCCAGCATTTT. Protein product: CASSILTGQSNQPQHF.

This clone came up a few times. This chain links TRBV25-1 with TRBJ2-2; the match to TRBD1 covers 7 bases. This CDR3 is built from 13 residues. J was trimmed by 5 bases and V by 7 bases; bases with no gene match: 4. Germline V gene data show CDR1 as MGHDK and CDR2 as SYGVNS. CDR3 sequence reads: CASTGTVTGELFF. CDR3 nucleotide sequence: TGTGCCAGCACAGGGACAGTTACCGGGGAGCTGTTTTTT. Full variable domain (missing parts from reference TRBV25-1 and TRBJ2-2): EADIYQTPRYLVIGTGKKITLECSQTMGHDKMYWYQQDPGMELHLIHYSYGVNSTEKGDLSSESTVSRIRTEHFPLTLESARPSHTSQYLCASTGTVTGELFFGEGSRLTVL.

The rearrangement links TRBV28 to TRBJ1-1; D unresolved. CDR3 length: 14 residues. V was clipped by 7 bases and J by 5 bases, with 17 bases between them. Germline assignment: CDR1 MDHEN and CDR2 SYDVKM. In nucleotides, the CDR3 is TGTGCCAGCAACCTCAGGTACGGCGGGACTGAAGCTTTCTTT. It translates to CASNLRYGGTEAFF.